This T cell receptor beta chain was identified during a study of blood T cell repertoires in COVID-19 (dated by TCRdb to 2018 to 2021). The study in broad terms: Samples from collaborators originated in the United States, Italy and Spain and spanned both the acute and convalescent phases of COVID-19. The material from the prospective study consisted of cDNA or gDNA derived from T cells, B-cell-depleted T cells, or PBMCs. Deeply sampled blood TCRbeta repertoires from subjects exposed to, actively infected with, or recovered from COVID-19 were included in the dataset. A freely available public database, intended as a resource for researchers studying the immune response to SARS-CoV-2, is where the repertoires were released. Samples came from the ongoing ImmuneRACE study (first 160 participants) plus 1,254 subjects from 6 global collaborators. Nearly every sample came with metadata listing a de-identified subject ID, COVID-19 status, age in years and sex. Where available, HLA class I and class II types were obtained from metadata supplied by the sample provider rather than from assay-based typing. The full study reports these points: The amount of clinical and demographic metadata varied by source and participant and was provided uncurated.

TCRbeta CDR3 regions were amplified from genomic DNA using the immunoSEQ Assay, a bias-controlled multiplex PCR. In the original analysis: Nucleated cell counts per sample were estimated from amplification of reference gene primers within the assay. To quantify the absolute abundance of each unique TCRbeta CDR3 rearrangement, sequence reads were collapsed and filtered. For each sample, productive Simpson clonality was calculated by taking the square root of Simpson's diversity index across productive rearrangements. The immuneACCESS repertoire file appears here via TCRdb, limited to in-frame rearrangements. These files lack a portion of the clones; in checked studies, under half of the deficit traces to unresolved V genes, and the cause of the others is not known. V and J calls and clone size come straight from that table; D and trimming were deduced from the DNA. In all, the sample holds over 250,000 clones, and around nine tenths of those were seen once. Less than 2% of the sample is in the top ten clones.

Including the terminal cysteine and phenylalanine, the CDR3 comprises 19 residues. Of the read, only the CDR3 DNA is kept; its 57 bases are in frame from base 1. The junction shows trimming of 5 bases on V and 0 bases on J, plus 20 bases between the germline ends. CDR1 and CDR2 are read off the germline V gene (reference sequence) as LNHDA and SQIVND. A word on this clone: It lacks a known antigen. No base quality values were provided; no much bigger clone lies one nucleotide off.

In the prospective study, participants were roughly 18 to 100 years old, resided in 24 geographic areas of the United States, and were enrolled through a virtual design. Cohort assignment in the prospective study relied on participant-reported clinical history from a screening survey and a study questionnaire. For ImmuneRACE Cohort 3, a participant was defined as recovered based on two consecutive negative NP/OP PCR tests, clearance by a healthcare professional, or resolution of symptoms. Each participant in the prospective study had whole blood, serum and a nasopharyngeal or oropharyngeal swab collected by mobile phlebotomists. Additional blood draws and questionnaires over an approximately 2-month period could optionally be provided by prospective study participants. Before DNA extraction, blood samples from the prospective study were shipped at room temperature or frozen.

The source of this sequence is a woman aged 60-75 years who had recovered from COVID-19. The sequence is built from TRBV19 and TRBJ1-6, with TRBD1 as a weak D call on 6 bases. The sequenced sample consisted of PBMCs or T cells enriched from blood (not recorded which). The bases read TGTGCCAGTAGTCACAGGGCCAGTACCGACAGCTCCTATAATTCACCCCTCCACTTT. Translated, it reads CASSHRASTDSSYNSPLHF.